This T cell receptor beta chain was retrieved from a study of patients and donors after allogeneic stem cell transplantation. In TCRdb, the RT-PCR reads were re-called with MiXCR into one record per CDR3 protein. The table shows 20,000 or so distinct CDR3 sequences, with approximately 42% occurring only once. The germline CDR1 and CDR2 sequences are SQVTM and ANQGSEA. Deletions cut 4 bases from V and 1 base from J, with 7 bases between. The CDR3 runs 12 residues. This chain links TRBV29-1 with TRBJ1-1; D ambiguous. The sequence came from a human donor who was either an allogeneic HSCT recipient or a stem cell or donor lymphocyte infusion donor (not recorded which). It is not recorded whose cells these are; they may come from a transplant donor. Sequencing was carried out using blood, either unsorted or a sorted T cell fraction (not recorded which). The chain's CDR3 is CSVGGGNTEAFF. For the CDR3, the DNA is TGCAGCGTTGGGGGTGGGAACACTGAAGCTTTCTTT.